The source of this T cell receptor (beta chain) is a study of blood T cell repertoires in COVID-19. TCRdb's copy holds only in-frame clones and misses some; the assay was immunoSEQ multiplex PCR. The table shows about 140,000 clones, with around 80% occurring only once. Germline V gene sequence: CDR1 MNHEY, CDR2 SMNVEV (reference sequence). Trimming at V came to 5 bases and at J to 5 bases, leaving 9 bases not matched to a gene. This CDR3 spans 15 amino acids. The V gene is TRBV27, the J gene TRBJ2-5; TRBD2 matches 9 bases. Sequencing input: peripheral blood. The sequence derives from a woman aged 45-65 years with acute or convalescent COVID-19. The CDR3 reads CASSVTSGTRETQYF. In DNA, the CDR3 is TGTGCCAGCAGTGTGACTAGCGGTACACGGGAGACCCAGTACTTC.